Listed below are T cell receptor beta chains from one sample, sequenced in a study of blood T cell repertoires in COVID-19. Only in-frame clones appear in the TCRdb table, and some are missing; sequencing was by immunoSEQ multiplex PCR. This sample has over 100,000 clones, with approximately 83% found just once. Sequencing was performed on peripheral blood. Receptors originate from a woman aged 70 to 79 with acute or convalescent COVID-19. The CDR3 runs from the conserved cysteine through the conserved F or W. Fields, in order: D gene, V gene, clone size, J gene, CDR3 protein, CDR3 DNA. The D gene is left open where the match is weak. Not all rows give a size; the values are once, few, many and, for expanded clones, a class.

>TRBD1|TRBV5-8|.|TRBJ1-2
CARKHLSFGTVYGYTF
TGTGCCAGAAAACACCTATCTTTCGGGACAGTATATGGCTACACCTTC
>.|TRBV6-5|.|TRBJ2-1
CASSLSAPSYNEQFF
TGTGCCAGCAGCCTCTCGGCCCCTAGTTACAATGAGCAGTTCTTC
>.|TRBV5-1|few|TRBJ1-1
CASSTTGDIEAFF
TGCGCCAGCAGCACCACGGGGGATATTGAAGCTTTCTTT
>TRBD2|TRBV30|.|TRBJ2-1
CAWSVGLAGHNEQFF
TGTGCCTGGAGTGTAGGGCTAGCGGGCCACAATGAGCAGTTCTTC
>.|TRBV7-6|.|TRBJ2-1
CASSPFSGHNEQFF
TGTGCCAGCAGCCCATTTTCAGGCCACAATGAGCAGTTCTTC
>.|TRBV28|.|TRBJ1-2
CASNKMSLGRLTSGYTF
TGTGCCAGCAACAAAATGAGCCTGGGGCGGCTTACCAGTGGCTACACCTTC
>.|TRBV6-7|.|TRBJ2-7
CASSPRPTPGYEQYF
TGTGCCAGCAGTCCTCGCCCTACACCAGGGTACGAGCAGTACTTC
>.|TRBV7-9|.|TRBJ1-1
CASSASGLGTEAFF
TGTGCCAGCAGCGCCAGCGGTCTGGGTACTGAAGCTTTCTTT
>.|TRBV9|few|TRBJ1-1
CASSVEVGRDTEAFF
TGTGCCAGCAGCGTAGAGGTGGGGAGGGACACTGAAGCTTTCTTT
>TRBD1|TRBV6-5|.|TRBJ1-5
CASRDRGRQPQHF
TGTGCCAGCAGGGACAGGGGGCGTCAGCCCCAGCATTTT
>.|TRBV7-8|.|TRBJ1-1
CASSLVTGRGEAFF
TGTGCCAGCAGCTTAGTGACAGGCAGGGGTGAAGCTTTCTTT
>.|TRBV15|.|TRBJ2-3
CATSSWDNPDTQYF
TGTGCCACCAGCTCTTGGGACAACCCAGATACGCAGTATTTT
>.|TRBV21-1|.|TRBJ1-5
CASRGQENQPQHF
TGTGCCAGCAGGGGACAGGAGAATCAGCCCCAGCATTTT
>.|TRBV5-6|.|TRBJ1-6
CASSLDSKSSPLHF
TGTGCCAGCAGCTTGGACTCGAAAAGTTCACCCCTCCACTTT
>.|TRBV28|.|TRBJ1-2
CASRTDRTGGYTF
TGTGCCAGCCGGACCGACAGGACTGGTGGCTACACCTTC
>.|TRBV19|.|TRBJ1-2
CASSATPGAGYTF
TGTGCCAGTAGTGCGACCCCAGGGGCTGGCTACACCTTC
>TRBD1|TRBV23-1|.|TRBJ2-4
CAGGTGNVGAKNIQYF
TGCGCGGGCGGGACAGGGAACGTCGGGGCCAAAAACATTCAGTACTTC
>TRBD2|TRBV9|.|TRBJ2-1
CASSAPPGLAGGISYNEQFF
TGTGCCAGCAGCGCGCCACCGGGACTAGCGGGGGGGATCTCCTACAATGAGCAGTTCTTC
>TRBD1|TRBV7-2|.|TRBJ2-3
CASSLGGQGVNTQYF
TGTGCCAGCAGCTTAGGGGGACAGGGGGTGAATACGCAGTATTTT
>TRBD1|TRBV5-8|.|TRBJ1-3
CASSLVRDRGTTIYF
TGTGCCAGCAGCTTGGTCCGGGACAGGGGAACCACCATATATTTT
>TRBD2|TRBV6-5|.|TRBJ2-1
CASSSNSGGTGNEQFF
TGTGCCAGCAGTTCAAATAGCGGGGGGACCGGGAATGAGCAGTTCTTC
>.|TRBV18|few|TRBJ1-1
CASSPKSGMNTEAFF
TGTGCCAGCTCACCAAAATCAGGGATGAACACTGAAGCTTTCTTT
>.|TRBV18|.|TRBJ1-6
CASSPKQAPGNSPLHF
TGTGCCAGCTCACCAAAACAGGCTCCGGGCAATTCACCCCTCCACTTT
>.|TRBV4-1|.|TRBJ2-3
CASSRPDSTDTQYF
TGCGCCAGCAGCCGGCCCGATAGCACAGATACGCAGTATTTT
>.|TRBV15|.|TRBJ1-2
CATSRDGFLVGYGYTF
TGTGCCACCAGCAGAGATGGATTCCTAGTGGGCTATGGCTACACCTTC
>.|TRBV14|.|TRBJ2-1
CASSQELRGAQFF
TGTGCCAGCAGCCAAGAATTACGAGGTGCGCAGTTCTTC
>TRBD2|TRBV2|.|TRBJ2-1
CASRETSGTYNEQFF
TGTGCCAGCAGGGAGACTAGCGGGACCTACAATGAGCAGTTCTTC
>.|TRBV19|.|TRBJ1-3
CASSTTLGNTIYF
TGTGCCAGTAGTACGACATTAGGAAACACCATATATTTT
>.|TRBV11-1|.|TRBJ1-2
CASSEFGQTNYGYTF
TGTGCCAGCAGCGAATTTGGGCAGACTAACTATGGCTACACCTTC
>TRBD2|TRBV2|.|TRBJ2-5
CASTRGGARETQYF
TGTGCCAGCACCCGCGGGGGGGCACGGGAGACCCAGTACTTC
>.|TRBV5-1|.|TRBJ1-2
CASSITAANYGYTF
TGCGCCAGCAGTATTACCGCAGCTAACTATGGCTACACCTTC
>.|TRBV2|.|TRBJ2-7
CASSTGFSRGIEQYF
TGTGCCAGCAGCACAGGGTTTTCAAGGGGTATTGAGCAGTACTTC
>.|TRBV15|few|TRBJ1-1
CATSGTRRGAYMNTEAFF
TGTGCCACCAGCGGGACTAGAAGGGGCGCCTACATGAACACTGAAGCTTTCTTT
>.|TRBV10-3|.|TRBJ1-2
CAISEQGIYGYTF
TGTGCCATCAGTGAACAGGGTATCTATGGCTACACCTTC